This T cell receptor (beta chain) was captured in a study of T cells after yellow fever vaccination. Trimming took 6 bases from V and 3 from J, leaving 14 bases between them. The CDR3 is made up of 14 amino acids. TCRdb itself ran the 5' RACE reads through MiXCR, one entry per CDR3 protein. This sample carries about 320,000 distinct CDR3 sequences, 6.8% of them seen once, and the ten largest clones take 18%. Only a few counts were recorded for this clonotype. The source of this sequence is a man in his late teens or twenties who received the YFV17D yellow fever vaccine. The V call is TRBV12-3 or TRBV12-4, the J call TRBJ1-1; D not resolved. Specimen: PBMCs, collected about 41 days after the first yellow fever vaccination. CDR3 DNA: TGTGCCAGCAGGCGACACGGTTGGGACACTGAAGCTTTCTTT. It codes for CASRRHGWDTEAFF.